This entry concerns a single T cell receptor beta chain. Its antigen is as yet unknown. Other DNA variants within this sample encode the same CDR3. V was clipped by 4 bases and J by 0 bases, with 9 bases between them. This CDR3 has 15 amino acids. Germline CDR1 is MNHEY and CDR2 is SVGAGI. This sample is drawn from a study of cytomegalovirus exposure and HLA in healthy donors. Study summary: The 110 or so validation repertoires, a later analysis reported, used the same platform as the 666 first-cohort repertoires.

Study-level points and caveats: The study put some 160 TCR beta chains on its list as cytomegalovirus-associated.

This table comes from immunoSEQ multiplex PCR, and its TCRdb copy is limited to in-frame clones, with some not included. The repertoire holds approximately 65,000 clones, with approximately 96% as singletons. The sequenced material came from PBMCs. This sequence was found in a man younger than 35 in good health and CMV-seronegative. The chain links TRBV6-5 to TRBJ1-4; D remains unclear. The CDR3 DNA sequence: TGTGCCAGCAGTTTAGGAGGTGCAACTAATGAAAAACTGTTTTTT. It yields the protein CASSLGGATNEKLFF.